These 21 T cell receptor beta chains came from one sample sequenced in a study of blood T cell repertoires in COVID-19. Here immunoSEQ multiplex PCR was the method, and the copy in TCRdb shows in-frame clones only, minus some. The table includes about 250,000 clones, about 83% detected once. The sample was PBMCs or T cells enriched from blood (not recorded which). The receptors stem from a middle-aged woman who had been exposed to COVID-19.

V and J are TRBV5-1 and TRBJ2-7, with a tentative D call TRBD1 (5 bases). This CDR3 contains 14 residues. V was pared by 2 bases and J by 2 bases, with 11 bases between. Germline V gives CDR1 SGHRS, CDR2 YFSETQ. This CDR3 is CASSLGVGAYEQYF. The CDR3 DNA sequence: TGCGCCAGCAGCTTAGGGGTCGGAGCCTACGAGCAGTACTTC.

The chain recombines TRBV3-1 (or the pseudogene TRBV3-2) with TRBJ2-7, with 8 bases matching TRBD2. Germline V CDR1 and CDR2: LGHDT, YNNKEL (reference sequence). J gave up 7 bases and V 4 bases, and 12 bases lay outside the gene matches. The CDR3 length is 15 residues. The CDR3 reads CASSPREGRTREQYF. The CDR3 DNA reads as TGTGCCAGCAGCCCTCGGGAGGGACGAACGCGAGAGCAGTACTTC.

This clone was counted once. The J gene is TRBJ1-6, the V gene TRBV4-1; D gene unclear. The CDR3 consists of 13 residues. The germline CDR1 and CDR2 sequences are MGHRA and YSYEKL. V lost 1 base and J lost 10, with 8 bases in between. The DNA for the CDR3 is TGCGCCAGCAGCCAAGCCCGGTCCTCACCCCTCCACTTT. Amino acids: CASSQARSSPLHF.

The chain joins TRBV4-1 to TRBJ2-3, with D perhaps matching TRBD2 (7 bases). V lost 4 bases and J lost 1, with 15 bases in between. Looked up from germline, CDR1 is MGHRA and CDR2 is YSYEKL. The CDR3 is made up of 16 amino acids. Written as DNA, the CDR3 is TGCGCCAGCAGCCGTGCTGGGGGGGGCCGCACAGATACGCAGTATTTT. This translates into CASSRAGGGRTDTQYF.

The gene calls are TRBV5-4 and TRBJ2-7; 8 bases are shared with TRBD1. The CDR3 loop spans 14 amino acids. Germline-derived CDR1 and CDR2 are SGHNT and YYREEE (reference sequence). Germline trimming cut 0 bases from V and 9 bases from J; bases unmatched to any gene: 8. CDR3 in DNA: TGTGCCAGCAGCTTGGGGGACAGGAATAATGGGCAGTACTTC. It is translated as CASSLGDRNNGQYF.

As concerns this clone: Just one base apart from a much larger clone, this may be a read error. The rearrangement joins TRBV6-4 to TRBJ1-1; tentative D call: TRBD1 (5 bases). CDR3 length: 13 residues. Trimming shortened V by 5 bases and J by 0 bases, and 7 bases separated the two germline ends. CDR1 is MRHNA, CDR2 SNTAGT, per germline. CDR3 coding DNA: TGTGCCAGCAGTAAGGGGATGAACACTGAAGCTTTCTTT. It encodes CASSKGMNTEAFF.

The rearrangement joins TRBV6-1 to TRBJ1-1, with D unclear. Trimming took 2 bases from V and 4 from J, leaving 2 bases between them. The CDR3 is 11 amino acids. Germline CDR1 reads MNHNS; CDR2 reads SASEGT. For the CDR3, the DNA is TGTGCCAGCAGTGAACGCACTGAAGCTTTCTTT. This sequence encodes CASSERTEAFF.

In DNA, the CDR3 is TGTGCCTGGAGTTTCCAGGGGCGCCGCCGCGGGGAGCAGTACTTC. Amino acid sequence: CAWSFQGRRRGEQYF. The V and J genes are TRBV30 and TRBJ2-7; possibly TRBD1 for D (6 bases). V lost 2 bases to trimming and J lost 7 bases, with 21 bases between them. The CDR3 runs 15 residues. Germline values: CDR1 GTSNPN, CDR2 SVGIG (reference sequence).

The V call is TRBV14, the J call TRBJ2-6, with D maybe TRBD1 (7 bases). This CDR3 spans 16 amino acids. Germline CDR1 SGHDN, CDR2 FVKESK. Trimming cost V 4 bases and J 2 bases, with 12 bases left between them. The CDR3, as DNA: TGTGCCAGCAGCCCAGGGGGGTTCACTGGGGCCAACGTCCTGACTTTC. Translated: CASSPGGFTGANVLTF.

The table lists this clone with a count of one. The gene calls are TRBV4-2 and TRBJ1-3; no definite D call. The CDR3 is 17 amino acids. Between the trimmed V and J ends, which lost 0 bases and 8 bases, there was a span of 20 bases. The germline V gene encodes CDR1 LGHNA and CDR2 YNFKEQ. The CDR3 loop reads CASSQESQIGRADTIYF. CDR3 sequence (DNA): TGTGCCAGCAGCCAAGAATCCCAAATCGGGAGGGCGGACACCATATATTTT.

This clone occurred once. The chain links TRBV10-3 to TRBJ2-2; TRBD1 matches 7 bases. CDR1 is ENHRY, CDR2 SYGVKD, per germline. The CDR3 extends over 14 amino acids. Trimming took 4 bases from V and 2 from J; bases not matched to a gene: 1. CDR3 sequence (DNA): TGTGCCATCAGTGGACAGGGTAACACCGGGGAGCTGTTTTTT. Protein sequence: CAISGQGNTGELFF.

CDR3 coding DNA: TGTGCCAGCAGCGGACTAGCGGAGAGCTCCTACGAGCAGTACTTC. It is translated as CASSGLAESSYEQYF. V usage is TRBV27 and J usage is TRBJ2-7, with TRBD2 identical over 10 bases. J lost 0 bases, V lost 6 bases, and 5 bases had no gene match. Germline V gene sequence: CDR1 MNHEY, CDR2 SMNVEV (reference sequence). The CDR3 spans 15 residues.

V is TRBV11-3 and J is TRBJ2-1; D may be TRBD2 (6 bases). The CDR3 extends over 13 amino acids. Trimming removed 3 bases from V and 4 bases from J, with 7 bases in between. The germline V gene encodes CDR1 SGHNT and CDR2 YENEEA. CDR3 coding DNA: TGTGCCAGCAGCTTGGGGGGTTACAATGAGCAGTTCTTC. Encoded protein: CASSLGGYNEQFF. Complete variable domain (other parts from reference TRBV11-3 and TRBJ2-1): EAGVVQSPRYKIIEKKQPVAFWCNPISGHNTLYWYLQNLGQGPELLIRYENEEAVDDSQLPKDRFSAERLKGVDSTLKIQPAELGDSAVYLCASSLGGYNEQFFGPGTRLTVL.

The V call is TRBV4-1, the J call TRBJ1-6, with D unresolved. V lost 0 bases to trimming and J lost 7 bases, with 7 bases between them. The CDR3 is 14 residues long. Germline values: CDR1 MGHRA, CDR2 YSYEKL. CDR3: CASSQEQKNSPLHF. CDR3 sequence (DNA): TGCGCCAGCAGCCAAGAACAGAAAAATTCACCCCTCCACTTT.

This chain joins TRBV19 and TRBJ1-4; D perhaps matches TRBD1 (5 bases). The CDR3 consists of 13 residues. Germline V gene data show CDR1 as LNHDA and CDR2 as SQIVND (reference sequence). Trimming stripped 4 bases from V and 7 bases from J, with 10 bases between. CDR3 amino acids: CASSNQGFEKLFF. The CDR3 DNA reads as TGTGCCAGTAGTAATCAGGGTTTTGAAAAACTGTTTTTT.

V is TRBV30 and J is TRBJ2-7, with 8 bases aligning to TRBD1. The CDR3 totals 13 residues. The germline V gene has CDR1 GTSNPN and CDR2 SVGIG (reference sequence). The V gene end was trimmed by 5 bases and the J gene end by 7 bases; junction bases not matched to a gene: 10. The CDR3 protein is CAWDKTGAWEQYF. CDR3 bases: TGTGCCTGGGATAAGACAGGGGCTTGGGAGCAGTACTTC.

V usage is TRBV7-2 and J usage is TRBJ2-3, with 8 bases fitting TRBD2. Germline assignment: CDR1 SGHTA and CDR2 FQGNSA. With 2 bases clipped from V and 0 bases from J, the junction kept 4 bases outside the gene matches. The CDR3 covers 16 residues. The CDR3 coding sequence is TGTGCCAGCAGCTTAACTAGCGGTACTAGCACAGATACGCAGTATTTT. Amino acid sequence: CASSLTSGTSTDTQYF.

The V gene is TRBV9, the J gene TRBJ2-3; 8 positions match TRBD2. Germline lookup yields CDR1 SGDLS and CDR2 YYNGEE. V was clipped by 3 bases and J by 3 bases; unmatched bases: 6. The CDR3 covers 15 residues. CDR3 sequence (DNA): TGTGCCAGCAGCGCAACTAGCGGAGTTACAGATACGCAGTATTTT. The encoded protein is CASSATSGVTDTQYF.

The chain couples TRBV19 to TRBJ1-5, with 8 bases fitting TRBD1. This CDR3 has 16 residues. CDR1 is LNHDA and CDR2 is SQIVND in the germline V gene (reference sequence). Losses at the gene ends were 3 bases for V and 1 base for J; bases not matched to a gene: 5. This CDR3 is CASSISDRASNQPQHF. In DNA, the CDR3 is TGTGCCAGTAGTATCTCGGACAGGGCGAGCAATCAGCCCCAGCATTTT. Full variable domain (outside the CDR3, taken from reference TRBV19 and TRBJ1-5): DGGITQSPKYLFRKEGQNVTLSCEQNLNHDAMYWYRQDPGQGLRLIYYSQIVNDFQKGDIAEGYSVSREKKESFPLTVTSAQKNPTAFYLCASSISDRASNQPQHFGDGTRLSIL.

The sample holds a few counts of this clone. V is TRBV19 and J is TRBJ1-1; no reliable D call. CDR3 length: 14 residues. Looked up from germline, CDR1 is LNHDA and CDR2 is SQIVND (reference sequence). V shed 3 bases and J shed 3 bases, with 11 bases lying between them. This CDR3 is CASSIVPGDTEAFF. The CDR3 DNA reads TGTGCCAGTAGTATCGTTCCGGGAGACACTGAAGCTTTCTTT.

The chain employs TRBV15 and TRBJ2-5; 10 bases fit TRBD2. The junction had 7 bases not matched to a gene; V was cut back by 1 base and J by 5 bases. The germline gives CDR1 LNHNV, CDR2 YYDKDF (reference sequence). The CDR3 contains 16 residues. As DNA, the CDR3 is TGTGCCACCAGCAGAGGGGGGACTAGCGAGGGTGAGACCCAGTACTTC. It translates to CATSRGGTSEGETQYF.